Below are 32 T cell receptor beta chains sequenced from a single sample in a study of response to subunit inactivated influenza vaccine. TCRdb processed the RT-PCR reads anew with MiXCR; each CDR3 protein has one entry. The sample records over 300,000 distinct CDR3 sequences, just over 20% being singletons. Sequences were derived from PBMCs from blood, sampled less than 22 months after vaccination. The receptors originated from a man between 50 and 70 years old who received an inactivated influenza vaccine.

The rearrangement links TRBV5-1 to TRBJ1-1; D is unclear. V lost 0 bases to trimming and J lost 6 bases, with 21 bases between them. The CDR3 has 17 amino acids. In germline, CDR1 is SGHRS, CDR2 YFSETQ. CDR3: CASSLGQSWTPTSEAFF. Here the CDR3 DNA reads TGCGCCAGCAGCTTGGGTCAATCCTGGACCCCGACTTCTGAAGCTTTCTTT. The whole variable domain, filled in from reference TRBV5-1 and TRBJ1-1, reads KAGVTQTPRYLIKTRGQQVTLSCSPISGHRSVSWYQQTPGQGLQFLFEYFSETQRNKGNFPGRFSGRQFSNSRSEMNVSTLELGDSALYLCASSLGQSWTPTSEAFFGQGTRLTVV.

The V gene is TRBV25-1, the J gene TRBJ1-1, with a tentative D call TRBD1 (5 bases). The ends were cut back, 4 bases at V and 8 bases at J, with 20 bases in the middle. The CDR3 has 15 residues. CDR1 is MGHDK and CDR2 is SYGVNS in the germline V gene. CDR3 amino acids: CASSALTVSEGEAFF. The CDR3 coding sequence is TGTGCCAGCAGTGCCCTGACAGTTTCGGAAGGCGAAGCTTTCTTT.

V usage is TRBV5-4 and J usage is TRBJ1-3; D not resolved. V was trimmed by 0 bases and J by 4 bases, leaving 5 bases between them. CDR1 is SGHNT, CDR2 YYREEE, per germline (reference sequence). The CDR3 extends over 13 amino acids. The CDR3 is CASSLEVGNTIYF. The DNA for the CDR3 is TGTGCCAGCAGCTTGGAGGTGGGAAACACCATATATTTT.

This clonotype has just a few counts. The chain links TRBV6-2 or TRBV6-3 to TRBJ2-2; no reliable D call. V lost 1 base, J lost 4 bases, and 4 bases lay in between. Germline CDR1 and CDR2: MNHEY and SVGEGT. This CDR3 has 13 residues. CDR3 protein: CASSYFATGELFF. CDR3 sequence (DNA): TGTGCCAGCAGTTACTTTGCCACCGGGGAGCTGTTTTTT.

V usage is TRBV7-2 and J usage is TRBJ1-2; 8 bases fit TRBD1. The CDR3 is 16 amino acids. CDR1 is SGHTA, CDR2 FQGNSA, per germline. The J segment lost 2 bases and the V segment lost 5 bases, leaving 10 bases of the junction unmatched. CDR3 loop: CASSLYQGARNYGYTF. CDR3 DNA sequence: TGTGCCAGCAGCCTTTACCAGGGGGCTAGGAACTATGGCTACACCTTC. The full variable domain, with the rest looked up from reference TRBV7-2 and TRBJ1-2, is GAGVSQSPSNKVTEKGKDVELRCDPISGHTALYWYRQSLGQGLEFLIYFQGNSAPDKSGLPSDRFSAERTGGSVSTLTIQRTQQEDSAVYLCASSLYQGARNYGYTFGSGTRLTVV.

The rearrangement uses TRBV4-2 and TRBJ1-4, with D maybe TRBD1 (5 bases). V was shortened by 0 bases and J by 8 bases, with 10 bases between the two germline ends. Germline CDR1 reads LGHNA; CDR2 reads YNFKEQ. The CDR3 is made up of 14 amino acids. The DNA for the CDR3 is TGTGCCAGCAGCCAAGATGGGGGGAGCGAAAAACTGTTTTTT. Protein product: CASSQDGGSEKLFF.

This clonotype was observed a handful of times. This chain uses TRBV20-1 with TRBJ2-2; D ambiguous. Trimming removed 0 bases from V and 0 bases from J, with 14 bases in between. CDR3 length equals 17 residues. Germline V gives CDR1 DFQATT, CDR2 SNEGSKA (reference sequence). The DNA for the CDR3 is TGCAGTGCTAGAGATCGTCTCCACGGGTCGAACACCGGGGAGCTGTTTTTT. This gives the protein CSARDRLHGSNTGELFF.

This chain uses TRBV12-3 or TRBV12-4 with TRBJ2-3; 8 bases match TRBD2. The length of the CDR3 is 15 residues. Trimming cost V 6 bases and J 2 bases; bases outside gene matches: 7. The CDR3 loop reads CASRASGRPTDTQYF. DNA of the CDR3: TGTGCCAGCAGGGCTAGCGGGCGGCCCACAGATACGCAGTATTTT.

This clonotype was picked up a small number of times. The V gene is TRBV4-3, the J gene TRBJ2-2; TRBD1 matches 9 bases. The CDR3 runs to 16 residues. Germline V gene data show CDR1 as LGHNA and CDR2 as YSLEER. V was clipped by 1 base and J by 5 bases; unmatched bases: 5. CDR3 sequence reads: CASSQATGGGTGELFF. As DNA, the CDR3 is TGCGCCAGCAGCCAAGCGACAGGGGGAGGGACCGGGGAGCTGTTTTTT.

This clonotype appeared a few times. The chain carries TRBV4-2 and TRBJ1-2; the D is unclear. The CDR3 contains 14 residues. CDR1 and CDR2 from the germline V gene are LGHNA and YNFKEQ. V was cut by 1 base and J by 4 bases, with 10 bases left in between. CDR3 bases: TGTGCCAGCAGCCAAGGGGTCAACACCTATGGCTACACCTTC. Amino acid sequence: CASSQGVNTYGYTF.

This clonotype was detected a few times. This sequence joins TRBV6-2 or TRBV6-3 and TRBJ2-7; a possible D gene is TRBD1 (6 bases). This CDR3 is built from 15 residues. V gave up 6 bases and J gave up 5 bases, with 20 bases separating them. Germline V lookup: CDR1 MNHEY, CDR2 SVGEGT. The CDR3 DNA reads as TGTGCCAGCAGAACCTATCGGGACAATTCGAACGAGCAGTACTTC. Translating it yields CASRTYRDNSNEQYF.

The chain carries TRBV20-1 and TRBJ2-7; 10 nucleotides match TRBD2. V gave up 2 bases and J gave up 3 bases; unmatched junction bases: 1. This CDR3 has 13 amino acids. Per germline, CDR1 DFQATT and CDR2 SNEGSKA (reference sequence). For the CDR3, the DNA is TGCAGTGCTAGACGGACTAGCGGCTACGAGCAGTACTTC. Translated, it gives CSARRTSGYEQYF.

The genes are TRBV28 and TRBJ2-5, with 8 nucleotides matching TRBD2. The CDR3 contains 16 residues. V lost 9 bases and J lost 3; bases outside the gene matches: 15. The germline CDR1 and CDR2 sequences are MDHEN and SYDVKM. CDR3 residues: CASLRTLAGGKETQYF. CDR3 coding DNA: TGTGCCAGTCTTCGGACACTGGCGGGGGGTAAAGAGACCCAGTACTTC.

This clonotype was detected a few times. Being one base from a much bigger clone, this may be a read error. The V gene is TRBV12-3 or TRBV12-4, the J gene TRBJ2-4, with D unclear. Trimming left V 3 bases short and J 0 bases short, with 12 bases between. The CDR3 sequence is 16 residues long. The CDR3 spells CASSFEGELAKNIQYF. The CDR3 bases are TGTGCCAGCAGTTTTGAAGGTGAACTAGCCAAAAACATTCAGTACTTC.

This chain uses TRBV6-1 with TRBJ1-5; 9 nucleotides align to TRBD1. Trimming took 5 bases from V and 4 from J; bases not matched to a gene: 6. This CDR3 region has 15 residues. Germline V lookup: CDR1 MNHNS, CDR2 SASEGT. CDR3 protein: CASSQPGQGNQPQHF. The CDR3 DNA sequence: TGTGCCAGCAGTCAGCCTGGACAGGGGAATCAGCCCCAGCATTTT.

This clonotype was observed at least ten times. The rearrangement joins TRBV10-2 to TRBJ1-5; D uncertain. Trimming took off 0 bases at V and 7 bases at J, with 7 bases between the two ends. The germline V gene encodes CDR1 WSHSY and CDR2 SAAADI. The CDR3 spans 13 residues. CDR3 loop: CASSESFGQPQHF. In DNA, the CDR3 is TGCGCCAGCAGTGAGTCGTTTGGGCAGCCCCAGCATTTT.

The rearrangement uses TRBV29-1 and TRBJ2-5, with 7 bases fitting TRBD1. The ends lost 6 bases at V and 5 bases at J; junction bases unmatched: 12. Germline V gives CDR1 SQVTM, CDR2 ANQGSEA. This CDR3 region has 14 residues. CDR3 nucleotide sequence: TGCAGCGTCGCGACGACAGGGTTCGGGGAGACCCAGTACTTC. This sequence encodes CSVATTGFGETQYF.

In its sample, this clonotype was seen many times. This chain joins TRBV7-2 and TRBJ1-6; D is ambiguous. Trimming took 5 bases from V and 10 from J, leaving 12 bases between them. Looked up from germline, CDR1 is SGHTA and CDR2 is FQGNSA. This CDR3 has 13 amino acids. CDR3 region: CASSLIVLSPLHF. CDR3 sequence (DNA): TGTGCCAGCAGCCTGATAGTTCTATCACCCCTCCACTTT.

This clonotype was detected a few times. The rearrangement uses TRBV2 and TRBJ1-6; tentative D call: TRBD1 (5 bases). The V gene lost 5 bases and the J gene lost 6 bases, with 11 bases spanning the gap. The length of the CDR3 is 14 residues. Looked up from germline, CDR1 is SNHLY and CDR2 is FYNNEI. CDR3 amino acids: CASSPGHPNSPLHF. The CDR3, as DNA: TGTGCCAGCAGTCCAGGACACCCTAATTCACCCCTCCACTTT. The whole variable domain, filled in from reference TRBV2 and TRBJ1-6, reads EPEVTQTPSHQVTQMGQEVILRCVPISNHLYFYWYRQILGQKVEFLVSFYNNEISEKSEIFDDQFSVERPDGSNFTLKIRSTKLEDSAMYFCASSPGHPNSPLHFGNGTRLTVT.

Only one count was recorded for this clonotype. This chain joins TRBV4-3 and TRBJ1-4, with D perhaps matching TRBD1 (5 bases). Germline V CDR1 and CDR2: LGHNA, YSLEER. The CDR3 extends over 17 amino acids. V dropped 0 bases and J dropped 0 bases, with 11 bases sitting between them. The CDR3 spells CASSQDRGTTTNEKLFF. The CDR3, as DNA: TGCGCCAGCAGCCAAGATCGGGGGACTACAACTAATGAAAAACTGTTTTTT.

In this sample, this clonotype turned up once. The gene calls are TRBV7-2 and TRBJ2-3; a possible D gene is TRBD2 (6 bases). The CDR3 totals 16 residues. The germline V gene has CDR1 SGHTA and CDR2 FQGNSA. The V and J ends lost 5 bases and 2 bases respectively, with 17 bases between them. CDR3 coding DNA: TGTGCCAGCAGCCCTAGCGCCTCAAGGGTCACAGATACGCAGTATTTT. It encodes CASSPSASRVTDTQYF.

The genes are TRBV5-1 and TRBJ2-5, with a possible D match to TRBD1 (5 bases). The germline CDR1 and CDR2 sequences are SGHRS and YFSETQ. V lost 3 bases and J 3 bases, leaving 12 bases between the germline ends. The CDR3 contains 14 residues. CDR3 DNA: TGCGCCAGCAGCTACTTGCAGGGCGAAGAGACCCAGTACTTC. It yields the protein CASSYLQGEETQYF.

Written as DNA, the CDR3 is TGTGCCAGCAGTGAATACCCGGACAGTAGCCTGAACACTGAAGCTTTCTTT. Translated, it gives CASSEYPDSSLNTEAFF. The rearrangement links TRBV25-1 to TRBJ1-1; D may be TRBD1 (6 bases). Germline V gene sequence: CDR1 MGHDK, CDR2 SYGVNS. CDR3 length: 17 residues. V lost 0 bases to trimming and J lost 0 bases, with 14 bases between them.

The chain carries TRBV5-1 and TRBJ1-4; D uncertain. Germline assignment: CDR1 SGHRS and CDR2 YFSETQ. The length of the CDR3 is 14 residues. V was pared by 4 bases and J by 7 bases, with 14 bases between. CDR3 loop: CASSPGPSGEKLFF. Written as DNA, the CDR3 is TGCGCCAGCAGCCCAGGACCATCCGGTGAAAAACTGTTTTTT.

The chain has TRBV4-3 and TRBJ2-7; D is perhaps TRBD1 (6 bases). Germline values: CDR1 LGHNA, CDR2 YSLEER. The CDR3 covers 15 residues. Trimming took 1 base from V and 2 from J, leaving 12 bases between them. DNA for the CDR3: TGCGCCAGCAGCCAAGGGACAGCCCAAACCTACGAGCAGTACTTC. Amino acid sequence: CASSQGTAQTYEQYF.

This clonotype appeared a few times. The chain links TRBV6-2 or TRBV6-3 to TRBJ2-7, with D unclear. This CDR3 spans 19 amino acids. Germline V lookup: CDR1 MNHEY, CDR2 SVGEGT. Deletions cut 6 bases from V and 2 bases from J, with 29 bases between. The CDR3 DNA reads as TGTGCCAGCAGCACATCCCGCTCCCCCCGCGGCCCTACGACCTACGAGCAGTACTTC. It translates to CASSTSRSPRGPTTYEQYF.

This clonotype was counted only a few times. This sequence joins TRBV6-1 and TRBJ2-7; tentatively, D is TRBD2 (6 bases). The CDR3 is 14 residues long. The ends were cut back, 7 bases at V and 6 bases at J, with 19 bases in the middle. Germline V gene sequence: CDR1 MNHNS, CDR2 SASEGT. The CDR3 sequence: CASKPGRRIGEQYF. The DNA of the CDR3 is TGTGCCAGCAAACCCGGGAGACGGATTGGCGAGCAGTACTTC.

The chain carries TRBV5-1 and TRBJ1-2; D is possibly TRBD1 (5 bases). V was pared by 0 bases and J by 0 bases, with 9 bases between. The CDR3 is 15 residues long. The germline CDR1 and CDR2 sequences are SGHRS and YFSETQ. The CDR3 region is CASSLAGASNYGYTF. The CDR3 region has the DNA TGCGCCAGCAGCTTGGCCGGGGCTTCTAACTATGGCTACACCTTC. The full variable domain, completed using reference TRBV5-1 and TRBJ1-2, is KAGVTQTPRYLIKTRGQQVTLSCSPISGHRSVSWYQQTPGQGLQFLFEYFSETQRNKGNFPGRFSGRQFSNSRSEMNVSTLELGDSALYLCASSLAGASNYGYTFGSGTRLTVV.

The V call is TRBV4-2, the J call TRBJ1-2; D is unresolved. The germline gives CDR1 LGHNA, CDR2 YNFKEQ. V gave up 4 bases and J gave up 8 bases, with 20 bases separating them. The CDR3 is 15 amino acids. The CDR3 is CASSRPKDESPGYTF. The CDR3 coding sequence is TGTGCCAGCAGCCGACCCAAGGACGAGTCCCCCGGCTACACCTTC.

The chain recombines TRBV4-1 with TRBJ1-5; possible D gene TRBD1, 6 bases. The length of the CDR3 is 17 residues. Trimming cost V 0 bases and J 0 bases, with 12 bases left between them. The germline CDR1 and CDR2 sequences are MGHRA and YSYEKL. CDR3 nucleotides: TGCGCCAGCAGCCAAGAACGGGGGCTCTATAGCAATCAGCCCCAGCATTTT. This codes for CASSQERGLYSNQPQHF.

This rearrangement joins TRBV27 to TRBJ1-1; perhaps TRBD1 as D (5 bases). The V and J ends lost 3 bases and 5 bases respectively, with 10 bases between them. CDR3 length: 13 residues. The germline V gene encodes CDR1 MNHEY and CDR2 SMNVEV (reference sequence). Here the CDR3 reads CASSLTDGTEAFF. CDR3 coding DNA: TGTGCCAGCAGTTTGACAGATGGGACTGAAGCTTTCTTT.

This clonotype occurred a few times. The CDR3, as DNA: TGTGCCAGCAGCCAAAACAGGGGCTACGAGCAGTACTTC. It specifies CASSQNRGYEQYF. V usage is TRBV4-2 and J usage is TRBJ2-7, with 7 bases lining up with TRBD1. The CDR3 loop spans 13 amino acids. From germline, CDR1 is LGHNA and CDR2 YNFKEQ. With 2 bases clipped from V and 3 bases from J, the junction kept 1 base outside the gene matches.